The 9 T cell receptor beta chains in this list originate from one sample, sequenced in a study of blood T cell repertoires in COVID-19. Data came from immunoSEQ multiplex PCR; TCRdb stores just in-frame clones and leaves some out. The table shows around 400,000 clones, with roughly 90% occurring only once. Sequencing input: peripheral blood. The receptors shown here come from a man aged 40-55 years with acute or convalescent COVID-19.

V and J are TRBV7-3 and TRBJ2-1; TRBD2 is a possible D gene (6 bases). In germline, CDR1 is SGHTA, CDR2 FQGTGA. V lost 5 bases, J lost 9 bases, and 17 bases lay in between. The CDR3 sequence is 14 residues long. CDR3 in DNA: TGTGCCAGCAGCCCCACATTGGACTACCCTGAGCAGTTCTTC. It encodes CASSPTLDYPEQFF.

The V call is TRBV13, the J call TRBJ1-5, with 7 bases identical to TRBD1. Germline V CDR1 and CDR2: PRHDT, FYEKMQ (reference sequence). J gave up 0 bases and V 4 bases, and 15 bases lay outside the gene matches. The CDR3 extends over 19 amino acids. CDR3 protein: CASSCHFGTATYSNQPQHF. CDR3 nucleotide sequence: TGTGCCAGCAGCTGCCACTTCGGGACAGCAACTTATAGCAATCAGCCCCAGCATTTT.

The rearrangement uses TRBV10-3 and TRBJ1-1; 9 bases map to TRBD1. V dropped 5 bases and J dropped 14; count of bases not matched to a gene: 9. Germline V gene lookup returns CDR1 ENHRY and CDR2 SYGVKD. This CDR3 has 12 residues. CDR3 residues: CAISTGTGLSFF. The CDR3 nucleotides are TGTGCCATCAGTACCGGGACAGGGCTTTCCTTCTTT.

This clone has just one count. Within the sample, other DNA sequences also encode this same CDR3. The V gene is TRBV5-1, the J gene TRBJ1-5, with unresolved D. The germline V gene has CDR1 SGHRS and CDR2 YFSETQ. There are 14 residues in the CDR3. The V end was cut by 0 bases, the J end by 5 bases, with 9 bases between. CDR3 sequence reads: CASSLAGQDQPQHF. CDR3 in DNA: TGCGCCAGCAGCTTGGCTGGGCAGGATCAGCCCCAGCATTTT.

V gene TRBV12-3 or TRBV12-4 combines with J gene TRBJ2-1, with 8 bases aligning to TRBD2. This CDR3 contains 11 residues. V was clipped by 7 bases and J by 13 bases; unmatched bases: 6. The CDR3 sequence: CASISGGLQFF. The CDR3 nucleotides are TGTGCCAGCATCAGCGGGGGCCTACAGTTCTTC.

The V gene is TRBV7-9, the J gene TRBJ2-7; 8 bases fit TRBD1. The V gene's germline CDR1 is SEHNR and CDR2 FQNEAQ (reference sequence). The CDR3 sequence is 15 residues long. Trimming cost V 4 bases and J 2 bases; bases outside gene matches: 7. The DNA for the CDR3 is TGTGCCAGCAGCTCAAGCCGGACAGGGCCCTACGAGCAGTACTTC. Protein: CASSSSRTGPYEQYF.

Worth noting for this clone: Compared with germline, one end of the junction differs, possibly owing to a read error. The rearrangement uses TRBV5-1 and TRBJ1-6, with D possibly matching TRBD1 (5 bases). Germline CDR1 reads SGHRS; CDR2 reads YFSETQ. The CDR3 is 14 residues long. CDR3 in DNA: TGCGTCAGCAGCTTGGATGGACAACCTACGACCCTCCACTTT. It is translated as CVSSLDGQPTTLHF. Full variable domain (remainder filled in from reference TRBV5-1 and TRBJ1-6): KAGVTQTPRYLIKTRGQQVTLSCSPISGHRSVSWYQQTPGQGLQFLFEYFSETQRNKGNFPGRFSGRQFSNSRSEMNVSTLELGDSALYLCVSSLDGQPTTLHFGNGTRLTVT.

Written as DNA, the CDR3 is TGTGCCAGCAGTCACTGGGGCGGGAACGAGCAGTTCTTC. The encoded protein is CASSHWGGNEQFF. The chain couples TRBV27 to TRBJ2-1, with a tentative D call TRBD2 (6 bases). V was trimmed by 5 bases and J by 10 bases, leaving 15 bases between them. Germline CDR1 is MNHEY and CDR2 is SMNVEV (reference sequence). There are 13 residues in the CDR3.

The chain uses TRBV19 and TRBJ1-2; TRBD1 agrees at 9 bases. CDR1 is LNHDA, CDR2 SQIVND, per germline (reference sequence). V lost 9 bases to trimming and J lost 4 bases; unmatched junction nucleotides: 9. The CDR3 contains 14 residues. The CDR3 reads CASAPGQGPYGYTF. The CDR3 DNA is TGTGCCAGCGCGCCGGGACAGGGTCCCTATGGCTACACCTTC.